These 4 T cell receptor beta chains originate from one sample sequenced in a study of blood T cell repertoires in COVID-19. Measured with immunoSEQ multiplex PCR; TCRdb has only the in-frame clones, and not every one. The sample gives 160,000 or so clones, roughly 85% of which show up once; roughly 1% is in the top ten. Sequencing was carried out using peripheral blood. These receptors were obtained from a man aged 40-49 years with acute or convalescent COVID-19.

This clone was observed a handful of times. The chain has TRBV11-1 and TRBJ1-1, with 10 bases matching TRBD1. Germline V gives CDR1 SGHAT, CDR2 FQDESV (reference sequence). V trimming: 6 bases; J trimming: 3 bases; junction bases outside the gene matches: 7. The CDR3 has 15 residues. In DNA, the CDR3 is TGTGCCAGCAGATCCTCCGGGACAGGGGACACTGAAGCTTTCTTT. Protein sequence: CASRSSGTGDTEAFF.

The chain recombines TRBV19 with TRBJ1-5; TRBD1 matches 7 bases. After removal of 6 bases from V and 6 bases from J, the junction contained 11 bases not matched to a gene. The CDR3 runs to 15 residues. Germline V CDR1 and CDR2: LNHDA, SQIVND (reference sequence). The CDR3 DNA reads TGTGCCAGTAGCAATCGTGGACAGGTGGGTCAGCCCCAGCATTTT. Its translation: CASSNRGQVGQPQHF.

CDR3 in DNA: TGTGCCAGCAGCTCCTCCCTAGCGGGGGGGTACGAGCAGTACTTC. It translates to CASSSSLAGGYEQYF. This sequence joins TRBV7-2 and TRBJ2-7, with TRBD2 matching over 12 bases. J lost 4 bases, V lost 4 bases, and 5 bases had no gene match. Germline V gene lookup returns CDR1 SGHTA and CDR2 FQGNSA. The CDR3 sequence is 15 residues long.

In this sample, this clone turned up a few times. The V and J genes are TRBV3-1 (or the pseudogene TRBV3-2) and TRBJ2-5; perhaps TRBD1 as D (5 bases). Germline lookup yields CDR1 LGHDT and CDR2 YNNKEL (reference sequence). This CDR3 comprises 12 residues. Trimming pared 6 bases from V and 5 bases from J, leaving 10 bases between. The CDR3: CASRAPGETQYF. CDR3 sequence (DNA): TGTGCCAGCAGGGCTCCAGGGGAGACCCAGTACTTC.